A single sample gave rise to the 4 T cell receptor beta chains below, sequenced in a study of molecular identifiers for immune sequencing clone quantification. MiXCR, run by TCRdb on the PCR reads, gives a single entry per CDR3 protein. The sample includes about 640,000 distinct CDR3 sequences, just under 20% seen only once; the top ten take roughly 0.85%. The sequencing sample was made of naive CD8+ T cells from blood, with Jurkat cell RNA spiked in. Indicated subset: FACS-sorted CD8+CD4-CCR7+CD45RA+ naive T cells. The source is a human donor in good health. Some libraries in this study had Jurkat cell RNA spiked in.

V and J are TRBV9 and TRBJ2-3; 11 bases fit TRBD1. Germline-derived CDR1 and CDR2 are SGDLS and YYNGEE. This CDR3 region has 17 residues. V gave up 2 bases and J gave up 7 bases; unmatched junction bases: 12. The CDR3 DNA sequence: TGTGCCAGCAGCGTCGGGACAGGGGGAACCAGGAGCTATACGCAGTATTTT. It encodes CASSVGTGGTRSYTQYF. Full variable domain (missing parts from reference TRBV9 and TRBJ2-3): DSGVTQTPKHLITATGQRVTLRCSPRSGDLSVYWYQQSLDQGLQFLIQYYNGEERAKGNILERFSAQQFPDLHSELNLSSLELGDSALYFCASSVGTGGTRSYTQYFGPGTRLTVL.

To note about this clonotype: Just one base apart from a much larger clone, this may be a read error. The J gene is TRBJ2-4, the V gene TRBV7-6; 10 bases are a match to TRBD2. This CDR3 spans 18 amino acids. Germline CDR1 SGHVS, CDR2 FNYEAQ. The CDR3 spells CASSLEASGSMAKTIQYF. CDR3 nucleotides: TGTGCCAGCAGCTTAGAAGCTAGCGGGAGTATGGCCAAAACCATTCAGTACTTC. The whole variable domain, filled in from reference TRBV7-6 and TRBJ2-4, reads GAGVSQSPRYKVTKRGQDVALRCDPISGHVSLYWYRQALGQGPEFLTYFNYEAQQDKSGLPNDRFSAERPEGSISTLTIQRTEQRDSAMYRCASSLEASGSMAKTIQYFGAGTRLSVL.

Many counts were recorded for this clonotype. V usage is TRBV7-6 and J usage is TRBJ1-1; 8 nucleotides match TRBD1. The CDR3 has 14 amino acids. The ends lost 6 bases at V and 3 bases at J; junction bases unmatched: 6. CDR1 is SGHVS, CDR2 FNYEAQ, per germline. The CDR3 nucleotides read TGTGCCAGCAGTCAAGGACAGGGATACACTGAAGCTTTCTTT. It codes for CASSQGQGYTEAFF.

This clonotype was observed at least ten times. The chain has TRBV7-9 and TRBJ2-7; D may correspond to TRBD1 or TRBD2 (5 bases each). CDR3 size: 14 residues. V shed 2 bases and J shed 3 bases, with 11 bases lying between them. Germline V gene data show CDR1 as SEHNR and CDR2 as FQNEAQ (reference sequence). The CDR3 loop reads CASSLRGPDYEQYF. Written as DNA, the CDR3 is TGTGCCAGCAGCTTAAGGGGACCGGACTACGAGCAGTACTTC.